This TCR beta chain is from a study of cytomegalovirus exposure and HLA in healthy donors. Study-level findings and limits: Roughly even sequencing depth across donors was the assumption behind the presence/absence analyses. Information on immune exposure was restricted to one variable (CMV serostatus).

As regards this clone: Its antigen is not identified.

Vbeta (60) and Jbeta (13) primers were used in the PCR. This table comes from immunoSEQ multiplex PCR, and its TCRdb copy is limited to in-frame clones, with some not included. The sample yields hundreds of thousands of clones, around four fifths seen once. Those who donated were healthy bone marrow donors. With 5 bases removed from V and 6 bases from J, the gap between germline ends came to 11 bases. The CDR3 totals 13 residues. Germline V gene lookup returns CDR1 LNHDA and CDR2 SQIVND (reference sequence). Material: PBMCs. The clonotype comes from a woman aged 40 to 55 in good health and CMV-seronegative. V is TRBV19 and J is TRBJ2-1; D perhaps matches TRBD1 (6 bases). The CDR3 DNA reads TGTGCCAGTAGTGCAAACAGGGTCAATGAGCAGTTCTTC. Encoded protein: CASSANRVNEQFF.